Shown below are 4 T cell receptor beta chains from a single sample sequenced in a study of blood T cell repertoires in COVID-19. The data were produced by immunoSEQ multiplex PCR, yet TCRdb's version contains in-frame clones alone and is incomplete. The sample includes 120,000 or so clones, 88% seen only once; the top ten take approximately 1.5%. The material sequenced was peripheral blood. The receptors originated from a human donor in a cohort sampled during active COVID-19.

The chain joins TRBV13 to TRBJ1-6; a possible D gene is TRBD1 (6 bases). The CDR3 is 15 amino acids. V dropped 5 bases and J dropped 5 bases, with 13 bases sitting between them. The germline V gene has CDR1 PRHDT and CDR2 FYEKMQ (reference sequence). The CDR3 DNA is TGTGCCAGCAGCAACAGAGGGGGGGATAATTCACCCCTCCACTTT. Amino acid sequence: CASSNRGGDNSPLHF.

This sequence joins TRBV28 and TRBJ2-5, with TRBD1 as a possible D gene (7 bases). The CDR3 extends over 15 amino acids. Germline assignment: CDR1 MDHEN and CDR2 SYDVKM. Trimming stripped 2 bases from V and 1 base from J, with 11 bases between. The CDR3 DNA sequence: TGTGCCAGCAGTTTAGGGGGGACAGCCCAAGAGACCCAGTACTTC. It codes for CASSLGGTAQETQYF.

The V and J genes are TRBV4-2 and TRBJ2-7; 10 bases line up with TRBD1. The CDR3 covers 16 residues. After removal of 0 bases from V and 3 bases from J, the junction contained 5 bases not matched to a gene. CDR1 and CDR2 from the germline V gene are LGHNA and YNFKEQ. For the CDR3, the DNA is TGTGCCAGCAGCCAAGACCGGGACAGGGGAGTCTACGAGCAGTACTTC. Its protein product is CASSQDRDRGVYEQYF.

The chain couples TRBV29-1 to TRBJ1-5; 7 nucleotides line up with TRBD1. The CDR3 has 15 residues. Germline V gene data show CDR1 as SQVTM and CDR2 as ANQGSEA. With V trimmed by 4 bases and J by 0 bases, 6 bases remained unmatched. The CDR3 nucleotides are TGCAGCGTTGCTGGAACAGGGGATAGCAATCAGCCCCAGCATTTT. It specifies CSVAGTGDSNQPQHF.